This paragraph covers one T cell receptor beta chain sequence. The antigen remains undetermined. This specimen comes from a study of shared clonotypes between healthy human individuals. Study-level results: Incompleteness in sorted-subset sequencing, despite large depth, was shown by rarefaction. In contrast to clonotypes shared by all four donors, non-shared clonotypes had lower generation probabilities.

The CDR3 is 16 amino acids. CDR1 and CDR2 from the germline V gene are MRHNA and SNTAGT. In the original analysis: ImmunoSEQ gave junction-only sequences without quality scores, so filtering differed. Libraries were prepared by immunoSEQ multiplex PCR; TCRdb keeps only in-frame clonotypes and omits some of them. That table is the source of V, J and clone size, and D and trimming were worked out from the DNA. This table has 190,000 or so clones, 80% to 95% appearing once. The rearrangement joins TRBV6-4 to TRBJ2-5; 8 nucleotides match TRBD2. The J call could be wrong; TRBJ2-7 is a better fit for the DNA end. The sample consisted of naive CD4+ T cells sorted from blood. The subset was: CD45RA+ positively selected. This receptor was identified in a woman aged 25-40 years in good health. The CDR3 spells CASRGTSLRRSYEQYF. The CDR3 DNA follows: TGTGCCAGCAGAGGGACTAGTCTTCGCAGGTCCTACGAGCAGTACTTC.